This T cell receptor (beta chain) derives from a study of T cells in Graves' hyperthyroidism and ophthalmopathy. Overall study context: Pretreatment peripheral blood was obtained at initial diagnosis.

Points from the study as a whole: The model anticipated ophthalmopathy a median about 7.1 months pre-onset.

Enrolled ophthalmopathy patients presented with a Clinical Activity Score of at least 3, a NOSPECS grade of at least 4, and disease duration under 3 months. Uncontrolled infection, other autoimmune disease, pregnancy and lactation each barred patients from inclusion. RNA transcripts gave rise to amplified TCR beta CDR3 regions. A set of HTBI primers served as the primers for a first-round RT-PCR of the TCR CDR3. TCRdb ran MiXCR on the multiplex PCR reads and lists one entry per CDR3 protein. The sample includes over 500,000 distinct CDR3 sequences, 15% to 20% of them seen just once. The CDR3 loop spans 13 amino acids. Germline values: CDR1 GTSNPN, CDR2 SVGIG (reference sequence). The V gene lost 0 bases and the J gene lost 5 bases, with 10 bases spanning the gap. This clonotype has at least ten counts. What it binds is not known.

The receptor was isolated from a woman aged 30 to 39 with Graves' ophthalmopathy. V gene TRBV30 combines with J gene TRBJ1-1; possibly TRBD1 for D (5 bases). Sequenced sample: blood. This chain's CDR3 is CAWSVSGATEAFF. The CDR3 coding sequence is TGTGCCTGGAGTGTATCTGGGGCAACTGAAGCTTTCTTT.